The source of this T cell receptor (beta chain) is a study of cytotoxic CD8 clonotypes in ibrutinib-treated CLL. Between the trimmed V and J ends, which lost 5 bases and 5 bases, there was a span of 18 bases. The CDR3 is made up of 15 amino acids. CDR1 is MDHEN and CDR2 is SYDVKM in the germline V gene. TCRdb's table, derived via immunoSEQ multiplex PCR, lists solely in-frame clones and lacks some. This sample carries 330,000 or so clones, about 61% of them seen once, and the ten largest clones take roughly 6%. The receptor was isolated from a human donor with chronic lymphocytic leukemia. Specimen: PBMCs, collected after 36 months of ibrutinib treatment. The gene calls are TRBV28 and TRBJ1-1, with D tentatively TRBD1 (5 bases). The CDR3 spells CASSKTALAGTEAFF. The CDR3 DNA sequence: TGTGCCAGCAGTAAGACAGCACTAGCGGGTACTGAAGCTTTCTTT.